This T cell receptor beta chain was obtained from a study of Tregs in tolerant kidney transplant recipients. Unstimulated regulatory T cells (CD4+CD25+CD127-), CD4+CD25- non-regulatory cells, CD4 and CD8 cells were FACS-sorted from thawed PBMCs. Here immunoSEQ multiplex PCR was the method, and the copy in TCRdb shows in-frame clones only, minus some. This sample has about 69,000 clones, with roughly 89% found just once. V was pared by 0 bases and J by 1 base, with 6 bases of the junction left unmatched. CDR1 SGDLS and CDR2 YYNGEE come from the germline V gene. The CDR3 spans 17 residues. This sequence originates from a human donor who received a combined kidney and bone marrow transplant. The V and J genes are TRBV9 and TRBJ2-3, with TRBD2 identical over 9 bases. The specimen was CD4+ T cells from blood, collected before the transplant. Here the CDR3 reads CASSVVAGAVGTDTQYF. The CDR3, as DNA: TGTGCCAGCAGCGTAGTAGCGGGAGCGGTGGGCACAGATACGCAGTATTTT.